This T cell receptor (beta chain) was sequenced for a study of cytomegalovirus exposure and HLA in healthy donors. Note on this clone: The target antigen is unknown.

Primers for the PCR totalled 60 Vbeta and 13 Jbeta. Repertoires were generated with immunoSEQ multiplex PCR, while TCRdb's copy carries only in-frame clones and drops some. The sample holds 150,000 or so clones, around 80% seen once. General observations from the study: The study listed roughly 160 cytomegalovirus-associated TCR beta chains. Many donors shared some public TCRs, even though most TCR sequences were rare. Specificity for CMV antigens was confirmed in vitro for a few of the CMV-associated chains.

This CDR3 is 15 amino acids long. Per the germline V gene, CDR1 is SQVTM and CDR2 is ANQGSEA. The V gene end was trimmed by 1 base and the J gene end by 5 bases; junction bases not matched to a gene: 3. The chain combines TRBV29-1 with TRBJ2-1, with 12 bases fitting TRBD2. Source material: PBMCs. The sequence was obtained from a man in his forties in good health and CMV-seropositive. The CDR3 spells CSVEATSGRNNEQFF. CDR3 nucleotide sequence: TGCAGCGTTGAAGCAACTAGCGGGAGGAACAATGAGCAGTTCTTC.